Given below is one T cell receptor beta chain in context. What it binds is unknown. CD45RO-negative CD8 cells positively selected for CCR7 made up the naive population, which excluded terminally differentiated effector memory CD45RA+ cells. The data are from a study of shared clonotypes between healthy human individuals. Study-wide findings and caveats: It was the non-shared clonotypes that had lower generation probabilities than clonotypes shared by all four donors.

The CDR3 runs 11 residues. V was clipped by 5 bases and J by 6 bases, with 8 bases between them. CDR1 is MDHEN, CDR2 SYDVKM, per germline. The table came from immunoSEQ multiplex PCR; TCRdb's copy has only in-frame clones and leaves some out. The repertoire has about 2.1 million clones, around 93% of them found once; the top ten carry 1.5% to 2%. The clonotype originates from a man younger than 30 in good health. Some clones in this sample may be carry-over from other donors' samples. Sequencing was performed on naive CD8+ T cells from PBMCs. This chain links TRBV28 with TRBJ2-7, with D uncertain. The chain's CDR3 is CASSPYSEQYF. The CDR3 DNA follows: TGTGCCAGCAGTCCCTACAGCGAGCAGTACTTC.